This T cell receptor beta chain was identified during a study of regulatory T cells in long-lasting Graves disease. Study results and limitations: Favored usage of TRBV28, TRBJ1-2 and TRBJ2-5 was recorded in persistent disease. Possibly, too few samples lowered accuracy.

To make TCR beta libraries, researchers used iRepertoire HTBI primers and Arm-PCR of CDR3 regions. Each CDR3 protein is one row after TCRdb ran MiXCR on the multiplex PCR reads. The sample carries under 800,000 distinct CDR3 sequences, roughly 16% recorded once. As to this clonotype: Its antigen remains unidentified.

Time point specified: newly diagnosed GD, antithyroid drugs for less than 3 months. RNA from PBMCs was the source of the TCR library. Patients hailed from an endocrinology department in Xi'an, China. The V and J ends lost 1 base and 1 base respectively, with 7 bases between them. Germline values: CDR1 SEHNR, CDR2 FQNEAQ (reference sequence). This CDR3 region has 15 residues. The data also belong to a second study, concerning T cells in Graves' hyperthyroidism and ophthalmopathy.

The sequencing here drew on peripheral blood mononuclear cells (PBMCs), taken at new diagnosis, from a patient treated with antithyroid drugs. This chain links TRBV7-9 with TRBJ2-2; D gene ambiguous. The source of this sequence is a woman under 40 with Graves disease. CDR3: CASSLGSVNTGELFF. The DNA for the CDR3 is TGTGCCAGCAGCTTAGGTTCGGTGAACACCGGGGAGCTGTTTTTT.